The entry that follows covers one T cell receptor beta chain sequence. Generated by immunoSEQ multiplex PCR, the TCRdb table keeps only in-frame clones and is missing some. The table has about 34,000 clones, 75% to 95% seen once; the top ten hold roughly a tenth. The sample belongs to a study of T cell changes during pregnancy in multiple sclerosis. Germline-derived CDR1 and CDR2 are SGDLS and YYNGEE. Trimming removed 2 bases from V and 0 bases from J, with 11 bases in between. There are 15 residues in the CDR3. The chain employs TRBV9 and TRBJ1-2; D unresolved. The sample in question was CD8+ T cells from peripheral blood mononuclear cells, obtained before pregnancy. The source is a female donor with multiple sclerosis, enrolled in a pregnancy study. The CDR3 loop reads CASSVIPGANYGYTF. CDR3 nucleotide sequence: TGTGCCAGCAGCGTTATACCGGGAGCTAACTATGGCTACACCTTC.